Listed below are T cell receptor beta chains from one sample, sequenced in a study of T cells in Graves' hyperthyroidism and ophthalmopathy. MiXCR, run by TCRdb on the multiplex PCR reads, gives a single entry per CDR3 protein. The table lists approximately 690,000 distinct CDR3 sequences, about 20% of them singletons. Sample: blood. All receptors come from a man in his thirties or forties with Graves' ophthalmopathy. CDR3s include the opening cysteine and the closing phenylalanine or tryptophan. D genes are given only for firm matches. Size values are once, few and many counts, or a class for expanded clones, and some rows have none.

j_call,d_call,v_call,clone_size,cdr3_aa,cdr3_nt
TRBJ1-5,TRBD1,TRBV18,many,CASSPQRGLNQPQHF,TGTGCCAGCTCACCTCAGAGGGGGCTGAATCAGCCCCAGCATTTT
TRBJ2-7,.,TRBV11-2,.,CASSQQGALYEQYF,TGTGCCAGCAGCCAACAAGGGGCTCTTTACGAGCAGTACTTC
TRBJ1-1,.,TRBV7-2,many,CASSAAGSGFTEAFF,TGTGCCAGCAGCGCGGCCGGGTCGGGTTTCACTGAAGCTTTCTTT
TRBJ2-1,TRBD2,TRBV20-1,.,CSARELADYNEQFF,TGCAGTGCTAGAGAACTAGCGGACTACAATGAGCAGTTCTTC
TRBJ1-2,.,TRBV18,many,CASSPPNYGYTF,TGTGCCAGCTCACCACCGAACTATGGCTACACCTTC
TRBJ2-7,.,TRBV11-2,once,CASSQGGGTGPGSYKQYF,TGTGCCAGCAGCCAAGGGGGGGGGACGGGGCCTGGGTCATACAAGCAGTACTTC
TRBJ1-1,.,TRBV7-9,many,CASSLDFNTEAFF,TGTGCCAGCAGCTTAGACTTTAACACTGAAGCTTTCTTT
TRBJ2-7,.,TRBV30,few,CAGGQGTPGEQYF,TGTGCCGGGGGGCAGGGTACTCCGGGTGAGCAGTACTTC
TRBJ2-1,TRBD1,TRBV2,many,CASSIDRGDYNEQFF,TGTGCCAGCAGTATCGACAGGGGAGACTACAATGAGCAGTTCTTC
TRBJ2-3,.,TRBV5-1,many,CASSFDRSTDTQYF,TGCGCCAGCAGCTTCGACAGAAGCACAGATACGCAGTATTTT
TRBJ2-1,TRBD2,TRBV2,many,CASRSGSKDEQFF,TGTGCCAGCCGTAGCGGGAGTAAGGATGAGCAGTTCTTC
TRBJ2-7,TRBD2,TRBV7-9,.,CASSPLGLGAYEQYF,TGTGCCAGCAGCCCGCTTGGACTAGGGGCATACGAGCAGTACTTC
TRBJ2-4,TRBD1,TRBV28,.,CASSSPGQDKNIQYF,TGTGCCAGCAGTTCCCCCGGACAGGACAAAAACATTCAGTACTTC
TRBJ1-1,.,TRBV7-8,.,CASSSWENTEAFF,TGTGCCAGCAGCTCGTGGGAGAACACTGAAGCTTTCTTT
TRBJ1-1,.,TRBV6-1,.,CASRLLGQSNTEAFF,TGTGCCAGCAGGCTACTAGGACAGTCCAACACTGAAGCTTTCTTT
TRBJ2-1,TRBD2,TRBV12-3/TRBV12-4,many,CASSHLLAGGVPTYNEQFF,TGTGCCAGCAGTCACCTACTAGCGGGAGGCGTACCCACCTACAATGAGCAGTTCTTC
TRBJ1-1,.,TRBV27,.,CASSFFGTGRTEAFF,TGTGCCAGCAGTTTTTTTGGTACAGGGCGAACTGAAGCTTTCTTT
TRBJ2-3,TRBD2,TRBV6-1,many,CASRVSGLSTDTQYF,TGTGCCAGCAGGGTTAGCGGGCTAAGCACAGATACGCAGTATTTT
TRBJ2-2,.,TRBV20-1,many,CSARDVVGTFAGELFF,TGCAGTGCTAGAGATGTTGTAGGGACGTTCGCCGGGGAGCTGTTTTTT
TRBJ2-6,.,TRBV28,.,CASSLSLKLNLANVLTF,TGTGCCAGCAGTTTAAGCCTAAAGCTAAATCTGGCCAACGTCCTGACTTTC
TRBJ2-6,.,TRBV12-3/TRBV12-4,many,CATGAGANVLTF,TGTGCCACAGGGGCCGGGGCCAACGTCCTGACTTTC
TRBJ1-1,.,TRBV12-3/TRBV12-4,many,CASSFYSTGNTEAFF,TGTGCCAGCAGTTTCTATTCGACAGGGAACACTGAAGCTTTCTTT
TRBJ2-1,TRBD1,TRBV11-2,many,CASSLDPGGQYNEQFF,TGTGCCAGCAGCTTAGATCCTGGGGGACAGTACAATGAGCAGTTCTTC
TRBJ2-7,.,TRBV7-2,few,CASRLPGPNSEQYF,TGTGCCAGCAGGCTGCCGGGACCTAATAGCGAGCAGTACTTC
TRBJ2-5,.,TRBV6-1,.,CASSDPQLRVETQYF,TGTGCCAGCAGTGATCCGCAGTTGCGTGTGGAGACCCAGTACTTC
TRBJ2-5,TRBD2,TRBV20-1,many,CSAGAGANQETQYF,TGCAGTGCTGGAGCGGGAGCGAACCAAGAGACCCAGTACTTC